The text below deals with one TCR beta chain. This entry comes from a study of T cell clusters in autoimmune cytopenias. Looked up from germline, CDR1 is SGHKS and CDR2 is YYEKEE (reference sequence). There are 12 residues in the CDR3. TRB rearrangements were amplified by touch-down multiplex PCR with mixed TRB-A/B primers. TCRdb reprocessed the multiplex PCR reads; each CDR3 protein has one entry and no DNA is given. This sample's table has thousands of distinct CDR3 sequences. Some 38,000 genome equivalents of blood DNA were amplified for TRB. The sequencing input was peripheral blood. V gene TRBV5-5 combines with J gene TRBJ2-4; no DNA is available, so the TRBD1 call from TCRdb remains unchecked. The receptor's source is a human donor with an autoimmune cytopenia or autoimmune hepatitis (not recorded which). This CDR3 reads CASSGHQNIQYF. Variable domain in full (rest from reference TRBV5-5 and TRBJ2-4): DAGVTQSPTHLIKTRGQQVTLRCSPISGHKSVSWYQQVLGQGPQFIFQYYEKEERGRGNFPDRFSARQFPNYSSELNVNALLLGDSALYLCASSGHQNIQYFGAGTRLSVL.